Detailed here is one T cell receptor beta chain. Thyroid surgery had not been preceded by any treatment in any patient. TCRdb recomputed clones from the PCR reads via MiXCR. The sample yields roughly 18,000 clones, approximately 30% seen once. This entry is derived from a study of metastatic and nonmetastatic thyroid tumors. The germline V gene has CDR1 MDHEN and CDR2 SYDVKM. The CDR3 is 16 amino acids. With 5 bases clipped from V and 3 bases from J, the junction kept 13 bases outside the gene matches. This receptor was taken from a female donor with papillary thyroid cancer or a benign thyroid nodule (not recorded which). Some clones in this sample may be carry-over from other donors' samples. Source material: tumor tissue. This chain connects TRBV28 to TRBJ2-7; 7 bases align to TRBD2. CDR3 region: CASSKPGGLADYEQYF. The CDR3 DNA sequence: TGTGCCAGCAGTAAACCCGGGGGTCTAGCGGACTACGAGCAGTACTTC.